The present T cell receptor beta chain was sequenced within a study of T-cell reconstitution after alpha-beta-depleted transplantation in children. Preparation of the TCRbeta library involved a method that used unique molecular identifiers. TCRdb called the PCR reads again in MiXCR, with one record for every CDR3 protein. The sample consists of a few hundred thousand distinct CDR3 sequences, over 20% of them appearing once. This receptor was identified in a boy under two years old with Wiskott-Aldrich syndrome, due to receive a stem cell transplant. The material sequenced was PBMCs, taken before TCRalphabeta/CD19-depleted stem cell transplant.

The CDR3 DNA reads TGTGCCAGCAGCCCGACTAGCGGGAGAAATGAGCAGTTCTTC. Translated, it gives CASSPTSGRNEQFF. The chain recombines TRBV7-2 with TRBJ2-1, with TRBD2 matching over 12 bases. V lost 5 bases, J lost 7 bases, and 3 bases stayed unmatched. Germline V lookup: CDR1 SGHTA, CDR2 FQGNSA. This CDR3 is 14 amino acids long.